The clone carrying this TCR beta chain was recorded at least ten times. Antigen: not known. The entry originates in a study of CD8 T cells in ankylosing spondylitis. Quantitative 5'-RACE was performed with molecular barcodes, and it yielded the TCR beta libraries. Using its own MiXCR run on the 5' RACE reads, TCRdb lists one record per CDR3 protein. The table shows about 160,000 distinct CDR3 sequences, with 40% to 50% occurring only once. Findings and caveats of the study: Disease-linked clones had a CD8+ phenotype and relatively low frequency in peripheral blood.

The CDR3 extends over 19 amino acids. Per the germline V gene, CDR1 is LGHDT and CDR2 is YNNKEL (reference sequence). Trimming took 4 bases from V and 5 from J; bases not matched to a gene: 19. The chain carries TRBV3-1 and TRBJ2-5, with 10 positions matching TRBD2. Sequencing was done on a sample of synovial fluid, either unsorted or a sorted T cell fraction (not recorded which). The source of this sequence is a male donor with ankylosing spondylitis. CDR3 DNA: TGTGCCAGCAGCCCTAGCAGCGGGGGGGACATCTATCTACGGGAGACCCAGTACTTC. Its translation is CASSPSSGGDIYLRETQYF.